A single sample is the source of the 21 T cell receptor beta chains below, sequenced in a study of technical replicates of blood from a few donors. Data came from immunoSEQ multiplex PCR; TCRdb stores just in-frame clones and leaves some out. The sample includes about 68,000 clones, under 98% seen only once; the top ten take about 0.31%. Sequenced sample: T cells isolated from PBMCs. Receptors originate from a human donor in good health.

The rearrangement joins TRBV5-6 to TRBJ1-2; TRBD1 matches at 7 bases. Per germline, CDR1 SGHDT and CDR2 YYEEEE. CDR3 size: 12 residues. V lost 2 bases and J lost 8; bases outside the gene matches: 3. The CDR3 sequence is CASSFDREGYTF. For the CDR3, the DNA is TGTGCCAGCAGCTTTGACAGGGAAGGCTACACCTTC.

The chain combines TRBV30 with TRBJ2-3, with TRBD1 matching over 12 bases. J was trimmed by 6 bases and V by 2 bases; bases with no gene match: 12. The CDR3 totals 17 residues. CDR1 and CDR2 from the germline V gene are GTSNPN and SVGIG (reference sequence). CDR3 nucleotides: TGTGCCTGGAGTTTCGACTCCGGGACAGGGGGCAGGGATACGCAGTATTTT. Protein: CAWSFDSGTGGRDTQYF.

The chain links TRBV9 to TRBJ2-2; TRBD2 agrees at 12 bases. This CDR3 contains 15 residues. Per germline, CDR1 SGDLS and CDR2 YYNGEE. Trimming at V came to 2 bases and at J to 7 bases, leaving 3 bases not matched to a gene. The DNA for the CDR3 is TGTGCCAGCAGCGTGACTAGCGGGAGCGTCGGGGAGCTGTTTTTT. The encoded protein is CASSVTSGSVGELFF.

This sequence joins TRBV9 and TRBJ1-1, with 7 nucleotides matching TRBD1. The CDR3 sequence is 14 residues long. The germline V gene encodes CDR1 SGDLS and CDR2 YYNGEE. After removal of 4 bases from V and 1 base from J, the junction contained 4 bases not matched to a gene. The DNA for the CDR3 is TGTGCCAGCAGCCCTCGGACAGGGAACACTGAAGCTTTCTTT. This codes for CASSPRTGNTEAFF.

The chain has TRBV6-5 and TRBJ2-2, with 10 bases that match TRBD1. Germline CDR1 and CDR2: MNHEY and SVGAGI. The junction had 3 bases not matched to a gene; V was cut back by 2 bases and J by 6 bases. This CDR3 is built from 15 residues. The CDR3 DNA sequence: TGTGCCAGCAGTTACGGGGACAGGGGAGCCGGGGAGCTGTTTTTT. Translating gives CASSYGDRGAGELFF.

This chain joins TRBV28 and TRBJ1-2; 9 bases map to TRBD1. Trimming at V came to 3 bases and at J to 8 bases, leaving 4 bases not matched to a gene. Germline CDR1 MDHEN, CDR2 SYDVKM. The CDR3 contains 13 residues. CDR3: CASSLGTGTGYTF. CDR3 sequence (DNA): TGTGCCAGCAGTTTGGGGACAGGGACAGGCTACACCTTC.

This clone was seen just once. V and J are TRBV28 and TRBJ1-1, with no clear D. Per germline, CDR1 MDHEN and CDR2 SYDVKM. CDR3 size: 12 residues. Trimming removed 4 bases from V and 4 bases from J, with 7 bases in between. CDR3 in DNA: TGTGCCAGCAGTTCGGGTGGCACTGAAGCTTTCTTT. Amino acids: CASSSGGTEAFF.

The J gene is TRBJ1-5, the V gene TRBV29-1; 7 bases match TRBD1. The CDR3 is made up of 13 amino acids. CDR1 SQVTM and CDR2 ANQGSEA come from the germline V gene. V gave up 7 bases and J gave up 2 bases; unmatched junction bases: 5. The CDR3 here is CSASTGGNQPQHF. DNA of the CDR3: TGCAGCGCTAGCACAGGGGGCAATCAGCCCCAGCATTTT.

The chain recombines TRBV7-2 with TRBJ2-3; 15 nucleotides agree with TRBD2. Germline trimming cut 5 bases from V and 2 bases from J; bases unmatched to any gene: 11. Germline CDR1 and CDR2: SGHTA and FQGNSA. CDR3 size: 19 residues. In DNA, the CDR3 is TGTGCCAGCAGCCGAAGGAGGACTAGCGGGAGGGAAAACACAGATACGCAGTATTTT. Translation gives CASSRRRTSGRENTDTQYF.

This chain connects TRBV9 to TRBJ1-2; 11 bases fit TRBD1. This CDR3 is 14 amino acids long. The germline CDR1 and CDR2 sequences are SGDLS and YYNGEE. The junction had 3 bases not matched to a gene; V was cut back by 4 bases and J by 4 bases. Here the CDR3 reads CASSIGQGAYGYTF. The CDR3 DNA is TGTGCCAGCAGCATCGGACAGGGGGCCTATGGCTACACCTTC.

V gene TRBV29-1 combines with J gene TRBJ1-4; unclear D gene. V lost 8 bases, J lost 8 bases, and 18 bases lay in between. The CDR3 is made up of 13 amino acids. Germline loops: CDR1 SQVTM, CDR2 ANQGSEA. This chain's CDR3 is CSITRYFQEKLFF. The CDR3 DNA is TGCAGCATAACCAGGTACTTTCAGGAAAAACTGTTTTTT.

This clone is a singleton in its sample. The CDR3 region is CASSLRGNTGELFF. CDR3 DNA: TGTGCCAGCAGCTTGAGAGGCAACACCGGGGAGCTGTTTTTT. The chain carries TRBV13 and TRBJ2-2; D ambiguous. V lost 3 bases and J lost 2, with 7 bases in between. Germline lookup yields CDR1 PRHDT and CDR2 FYEKMQ (reference sequence). This CDR3 is 14 amino acids long.

The chain recombines TRBV7-3 with TRBJ2-7; weak D call: TRBD2 (7 bases). The CDR3 covers 14 residues. V was clipped by 5 bases and J by 7 bases, with 18 bases between them. Per the germline V gene, CDR1 is SGHTA and CDR2 is FQGTGA. CDR3 loop: CASSEGGGPIEQYF. In nucleotides, the CDR3 is TGTGCCAGCAGCGAAGGGGGAGGGCCAATTGAGCAGTACTTC.

The genes are TRBV6-4 and TRBJ2-4; TRBD2 agrees at 8 bases. V lost 3 bases to trimming and J lost 9 bases; unmatched junction nucleotides: 4. The CDR3 is made up of 13 amino acids. Looked up from germline, CDR1 is MRHNA and CDR2 is SNTAGT. The CDR3: CASSEGAGGIQYF. DNA of the CDR3: TGTGCCAGCAGTGAAGGGGCGGGAGGCATTCAGTACTTC.

The count of this clone is one. The J gene is TRBJ1-2, the V gene TRBV5-4, with D possibly matching TRBD1 (5 bases). V was pared by 3 bases and J by 8 bases, with 17 bases between. The germline CDR1 and CDR2 sequences are SGHNT and YYREEE (reference sequence). This CDR3 spans 14 amino acids. CDR3 coding DNA: TGTGCCAGCAGCTCAACCTCAGGGCAGAGGGGCTACACCTTC. It yields the protein CASSSTSGQRGYTF.

V gene TRBV9 combines with J gene TRBJ2-3; 8 nucleotides agree with TRBD2. Germline lookup yields CDR1 SGDLS and CDR2 YYNGEE. V shed 5 bases, J shed 0 bases, and the junction held 11 bases outside the gene matches. The CDR3 totals 17 residues. The CDR3 loop reads CASSHSGTRISTDTQYF. The CDR3 DNA reads TGTGCCAGCAGTCACTCCGGGACTAGAATTAGCACAGATACGCAGTATTTT.

The V call is TRBV2, the J call TRBJ1-4; 8 bases are shared with TRBD1. The CDR3 totals 18 residues. The J segment lost 7 bases and the V segment lost 8 bases, leaving 21 bases of the junction unmatched. Per germline, CDR1 SNHLY and CDR2 FYNNEI. CDR3 DNA sequence: TGTGCCAGCCTAGACCGGGACAGGCCAACATTGGGGAGTGAAAAACTGTTTTTT. Protein: CASLDRDRPTLGSEKLFF.

The chain has TRBV15 and TRBJ2-1; the match to TRBD2 covers 8 bases. The V gene end was trimmed by 1 base and the J gene end by 4 bases; junction bases not matched to a gene: 3. This CDR3 has 15 amino acids. CDR1 and CDR2 from the germline V gene are LNHNV and YYDKDF (reference sequence). The CDR3 DNA is TGTGCCACCAGCAGAGCCAGCGGGAGTTACAATGAGCAGTTCTTC. As protein: CATSRASGSYNEQFF.

The chain couples TRBV2 to TRBJ1-1, with a possible D match to TRBD1 (5 bases). This CDR3 is built from 15 residues. Germline CDR1 SNHLY, CDR2 FYNNEI. Between the trimmed V and J ends, which lost 2 bases and 3 bases, there was a span of 13 bases. The CDR3 sequence: CASSEKRQTDTEAFF. CDR3 nucleotide sequence: TGTGCCAGCAGTGAAAAGAGGCAGACAGACACTGAAGCTTTCTTT.

The chain employs TRBV27 and TRBJ2-7; possibly TRBD2 for D (6 bases). V was pared by 8 bases and J by 3 bases, with 11 bases between. The CDR3 is made up of 12 amino acids. Germline V lookup: CDR1 MNHEY, CDR2 SMNVEV (reference sequence). CDR3 sequence reads: CASWDFNYEQYF. The CDR3 DNA is TGTGCCAGCTGGGACTTTAACTACGAGCAGTACTTC.

V is TRBV19 and J is TRBJ2-1; tentative D call: TRBD2 (6 bases). Germline V gene sequence: CDR1 LNHDA, CDR2 SQIVND (reference sequence). V gave up 6 bases and J gave up 7 bases, with 16 bases separating them. The CDR3 is 14 amino acids. The DNA of the CDR3 is TGTGCCAGTAGGCGGGACGACCTGTGGAATGAGCAGTTCTTC. Protein: CASRRDDLWNEQFF.